Detailed here is one T cell receptor beta chain. The sample is drawn from a study of blood T cell repertoires in COVID-19. Original methodology: Reference gene primer amplification in the assay estimated nucleated cell counts. Repertoires were generated with immunoSEQ multiplex PCR, while TCRdb's copy carries only in-frame clones and drops some. That table is the source of V, J and clone size, and D and trimming were worked out from the DNA. The table lists some 30,000 clones, about 90% of them singletons. Sequencing was done on a sample of peripheral blood. This TCR was sampled from a human donor in a cohort sampled during active COVID-19.

CDR3 in amino acids: CASSDLGAETQYF. DNA of the CDR3: TGTGCCAGCAGTGACTTGGGGGCGGAGACCCAGTACTTC. This chain uses TRBV2 with TRBJ2-5, with D possibly being TRBD1 (6 bases). V was shortened by 3 bases and J by 5 bases, with 10 bases between the two germline ends. Germline-derived CDR1 and CDR2 are SNHLY and FYNNEI. The CDR3 has 13 residues.